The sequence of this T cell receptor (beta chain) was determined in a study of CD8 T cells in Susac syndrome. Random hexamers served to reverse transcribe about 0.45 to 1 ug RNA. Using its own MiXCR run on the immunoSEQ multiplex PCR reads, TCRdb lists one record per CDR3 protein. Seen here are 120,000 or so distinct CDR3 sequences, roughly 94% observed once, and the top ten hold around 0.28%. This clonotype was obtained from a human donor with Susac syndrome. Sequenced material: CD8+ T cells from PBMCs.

Written as DNA, the CDR3 is TGTGCCAGCAGTTTATCCACAGCGCTAGGGGAGCAGTTCTTC. This translates into CASSLSTALGEQFF. The rearrangement joins TRBV27 to TRBJ2-1; D call uncertain. V lost 0 bases, J lost 10 bases, and 13 bases lay in between. The CDR3 has 14 residues. Germline values: CDR1 MNHEY, CDR2 SMNVEV (reference sequence).